This entry lists 8 T cell receptor beta chains sequenced from one sample in a study of tumor and adjacent non-tumor tissue in lung cancer. A modified ARM-PCR protocol with three rounds of nested PCR amplified TCRbeta. A single record per CDR3 protein comes from TCRdb applying MiXCR to the multiplex PCR reads. The top ten hold approximately 12% of the sample, which has approximately 75,000 distinct CDR3 sequences, 60% to 80% seen once. No cell sorting was done before RNA was extracted from the tissue. The specimen was lung tumor tissue. Every receptor here comes from a woman aged 45-60 years with non-small cell lung cancer.

This clonotype showed up just a few times. A much larger clone lies a single base off, so this may be a read error. This chain connects TRBV6-1 to TRBJ1-2; D perhaps matches TRBD1 (5 bases). This CDR3 has 14 residues. The germline V gene encodes CDR1 MNHNS and CDR2 SASEGT. CDR3 sequence (DNA): TGTGCCAGCAGTGGGGTACGGGGACTCTATGACTACACCTTC. Encoded protein: CASSGVRGLYDYTF.

Many counts were recorded for this clonotype. V usage is TRBV30 and J usage is TRBJ1-3; the D gene is possibly TRBD1 (5 bases). The germline V gene encodes CDR1 GTSNPN and CDR2 SVGIG (reference sequence). V was clipped by 6 bases and J by 0 bases, with 12 bases between them. The CDR3 loop spans 14 amino acids. CDR3 DNA: TGTGCCTGTCCCCAGGGCTTCTCTGGAAACACCATATATTTT. The encoded protein is CACPQGFSGNTIYF.

This clonotype was recorded many times. This chain links TRBV14 with TRBJ2-7; 8 bases map to TRBD2. Germline V gene sequence: CDR1 SGHDN, CDR2 FVKESK. The CDR3 has 17 residues. The junction had 8 bases not matched to a gene; V was cut back by 1 base and J by 0 bases. The CDR3 loop is CASSQGLAGVGSYEQYF. CDR3 nucleotides: TGTGCCAGCAGCCAAGGTCTAGCGGGTGTTGGCTCCTACGAGCAGTACTTC.

A remark on this clonotype: This likely comes from a read error, as the CDR3 has no conserved phenylalanine or tryptophan at its end. The chain uses TRBV5-1 and TRBJ2-1, with D unresolved. CDR3 size: 12 residues. CDR1 SGHRS and CDR2 YFSETQ come from the germline V gene. Trimming stripped 4 bases from V and 9 bases from J, with 11 bases between. The CDR3 protein is CASSEPEAEQFS. The CDR3, as DNA: TGCGCCAGCAGCGAGCCGGAAGCTGAGCAGTTCTCC.

Concerning this clonotype: A read error may account for a junction end that differs from germline. V usage is TRBV4-2 and J usage is TRBJ2-5, with TRBD2 identical over 8 bases. Germline assignment: CDR1 LGHNA and CDR2 YNFKEQ. The CDR3 runs 18 residues. The CDR3 nucleotides are TGTGCCAACAGCCAAGAAGGGAAACTAGCGGCGTACCAAGAGACCCAGTACTTC. It encodes CANSQEGKLAAYQETQYF.

The rearrangement uses TRBV6-1 and TRBJ2-7; D may be TRBD2 (5 bases). V dropped 1 base and J dropped 2 bases, with 12 bases sitting between them. Germline CDR1 reads MNHNS; CDR2 reads SASEGT. The CDR3 runs to 15 residues. Here the CDR3 DNA reads TGTGCCAGCAGTGAAGATGGCGGGTTGGCCTACGAGCAGTACTTC. It is translated as CASSEDGGLAYEQYF.

Points on this clonotype: One junction end disagrees with the germline gene, perhaps due to a read error. The rearrangement joins TRBV4-1 to TRBJ1-6; D not certain. Germline CDR1 reads MGHRA; CDR2 reads YSYEKL. The CDR3 extends over 14 amino acids. The CDR3 nucleotides are TGCGCCAGTAGCCAAGGACTTAAGGATACACCCCTCCACTTT. Its translation: CASSQGLKDTPLHF.

Regarding this clonotype: At one of its ends the junction is not consistent with the germline gene, which may arise from a read error. The chain couples TRBV20-1 to TRBJ2-4; D gene unclear. CDR1 and CDR2 from the germline V gene are DFQATT and SNEGSKA (reference sequence). The CDR3 contains 16 residues. The CDR3 loop reads CSARNGRWDGKNTQYF. CDR3 sequence (DNA): TGCAGTGCTAGGAATGGGCGATGGGATGGCAAAAACACTCAGTACTTC.